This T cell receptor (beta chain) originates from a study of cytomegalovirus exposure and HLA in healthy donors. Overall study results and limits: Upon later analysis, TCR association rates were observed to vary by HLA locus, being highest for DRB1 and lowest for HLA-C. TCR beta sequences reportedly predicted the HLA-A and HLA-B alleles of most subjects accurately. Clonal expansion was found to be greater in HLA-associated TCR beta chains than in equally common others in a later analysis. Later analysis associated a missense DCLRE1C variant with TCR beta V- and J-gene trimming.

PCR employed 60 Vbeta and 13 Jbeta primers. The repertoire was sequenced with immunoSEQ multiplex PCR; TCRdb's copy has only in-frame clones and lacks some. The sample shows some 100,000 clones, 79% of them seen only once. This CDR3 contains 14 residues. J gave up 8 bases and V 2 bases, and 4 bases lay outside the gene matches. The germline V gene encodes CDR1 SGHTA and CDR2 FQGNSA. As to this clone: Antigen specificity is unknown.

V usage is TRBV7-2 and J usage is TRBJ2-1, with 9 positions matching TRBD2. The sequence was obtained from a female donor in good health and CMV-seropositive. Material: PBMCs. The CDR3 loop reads CASSLTGLADEQFF. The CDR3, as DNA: TGTGCCAGCAGCTTAACGGGACTAGCCGATGAGCAGTTCTTC.